The next 20 T cell receptor beta chains were all read from a single sample in a study of beta chain features in type 1 diabetes. Findings and caveats of the study: Shorter TCRB CDR3s, moderately but significantly so, marked every one of the four CD4+ subsets in Type 1 diabetes patients.

These receptors lack a known antigen. Of the isolated RNA, all was reverse transcribed, and so the sequenced material was expressed TCRB transcripts. Assay: immunoSEQ multiplex PCR; the TCRdb copy retains only in-frame clones and omits some. The sample contains hundreds of thousands of clones, about 14% of which appear only once. The sample consisted of naive CD4+ T cells from blood. Every receptor here comes from a man between 18 and 29 years old with type 1 diabetes.

This clone turned up a few times. The CDR3 region is CASSRLGGGTSRDTQYF. Here the CDR3 DNA reads TGTGCCAGCAGCCGGCTCGGAGGGGGAACCTCACGTGATACGCAGTATTTT. This rearrangement joins TRBV25-1 to TRBJ2-3; D may match TRBD1 or TRBD2 (6 bases each). CDR3 size: 17 residues. Trimming pared 6 bases from V and 6 bases from J, leaving 25 bases between. The germline gives CDR1 MGHDK, CDR2 SYGVNS.

This clone was recorded a few times. The CDR3 protein is CASKTTGQGTYEQYF. CDR3 DNA sequence: TGTGCCAGCAAGACTACGGGACAGGGAACCTACGAGCAGTACTTC. This chain joins TRBV11-2 and TRBJ2-7; TRBD1 matches at 9 bases. CDR1 and CDR2 (germline): SGHAT, FQNNGV. J lost 2 bases, V lost 7 bases, and 9 bases had no gene match. This CDR3 contains 15 residues.

This clone was recorded a few times. Other DNA sequences within the sample encode an identical CDR3. This chain joins TRBV5-1 and TRBJ2-1, with 10 bases lining up with TRBD2. Per germline, CDR1 SGHRS and CDR2 YFSETQ. After removal of 1 base from V and 8 bases from J, the junction contained 6 bases not matched to a gene. The CDR3 contains 15 residues. CDR3 DNA: TGCGCCAGCAGCTTGTCAAGCGGGGGGGCCGATGAGCAGTTCTTC. This gives the protein CASSLSSGGADEQFF.

This clone has just a few counts. The chain carries TRBV30 and TRBJ1-2; 9 bases align to TRBD1. After removal of 0 bases from V and 7 bases from J, the junction contained 6 bases not matched to a gene. Germline CDR1 and CDR2: GTSNPN and SVGIG (reference sequence). CDR3 length equals 14 residues. The CDR3 here is CAWSVLGQGFGYTF. CDR3 sequence (DNA): TGTGCCTGGAGTGTACTCGGACAGGGGTTTGGCTACACCTTC.

This clone has a handful of counts. This chain connects TRBV30 to TRBJ1-1; 8 bases map to TRBD1. CDR1 is GTSNPN, CDR2 SVGIG, per germline (reference sequence). The V gene end was trimmed by 0 bases and the J gene end by 5 bases; junction bases not matched to a gene: 5. This CDR3 is 14 amino acids long. As DNA, the CDR3 is TGTGCCTGGAGTGTGTCCAGGGGGCAAACTGAAGCTTTCTTT. Its translation is CAWSVSRGQTEAFF.

This clone was counted between two and nine times. V and J are TRBV20-1 and TRBJ2-5; 11 bases match TRBD1. Germline values: CDR1 DFQATT, CDR2 SNEGSKA (reference sequence). This CDR3 comprises 11 residues. The CDR3 here is CGRDRGKTQYF. For the CDR3, the DNA is TGCGGAAGGGACAGGGGGAAGACCCAGTACTTC.

This clone was seen only a few times. The V gene is TRBV28, the J gene TRBJ1-1; D is ambiguous. Germline assignment: CDR1 MDHEN and CDR2 SYDVKM. V was pared by 8 bases and J by 3 bases, with 16 bases between. This CDR3 spans 14 amino acids. This CDR3 is CASSIPAGYTEAFF. The CDR3 region has the DNA TGTGCCAGCTCCATCCCGGCGGGGTACACTGAAGCTTTCTTT.

This clone has just a few counts. This sequence joins TRBV11-1 and TRBJ1-6, with 8 bases identical to TRBD1. Per germline, CDR1 SGHAT and CDR2 FQDESV (reference sequence). The trim removed 5 bases at V and 6 bases at J, leaving 6 bases unmatched. CDR3 length: 15 residues. The CDR3 loop reads CASSLVTGANSPLHF. The CDR3 DNA follows: TGTGCCAGCAGCCTCGTGACAGGGGCTAATTCACCCCTCCACTTT.

Concerning this clone: The sample has other DNA sequences that encode this CDR3 too. The chain uses TRBV18 and TRBJ2-1; TRBD1 aligns across 7 bases. Looked up from germline, CDR1 is KGHSH and CDR2 is LQKENI. The CDR3 is 13 amino acids. V dropped 3 bases and J dropped 7; count of bases not matched to a gene: 3. Here the CDR3 DNA reads TGTGCCAGCTCACCCTCCAGGGGGAATGAGCAGTTCTTC. Encoded protein: CASSPSRGNEQFF.

In regard to this clone: At the DNA level, this CDR3 is encoded by other sequences in the same sample as well. The CDR3 loop is CAWSVRAGGTDTQYF. CDR3 in DNA: TGTGCCTGGAGTGTGCGAGCGGGAGGGACAGATACGCAGTATTTT. The chain recombines TRBV30 with TRBJ2-3; 10 positions match TRBD2. Trimming cost V 0 bases and J 3 bases; bases outside gene matches: 3. This CDR3 is 15 amino acids long. Germline V gene data show CDR1 as GTSNPN and CDR2 as SVGIG (reference sequence). The whole variable domain, filled in from reference TRBV30 and TRBJ2-3, reads SQTIHQWPATLVQPVGSPLSLECTVEGTSNPNLYWYRQAAGRGLQLLFYSVGIGQISSEVPQNLSASRPQDRQFILSSKKLLLSDSGFYLCAWSVRAGGTDTQYFGPGTRLTVL.

The rearrangement joins TRBV7-9 to TRBJ2-1; D is unresolved. Germline-derived CDR1 and CDR2 are SEHNR and FQNEAQ (reference sequence). V shed 5 bases and J shed 4 bases, with 15 bases lying between them. This CDR3 region has 15 residues. The CDR3 spells CASSVTGSLYNEQFF. The CDR3 DNA reads TGTGCCAGCAGCGTGACCGGGTCTCTATACAATGAGCAGTTCTTC.

This clone was seen only a few times. The chain employs TRBV5-4 and TRBJ1-1; D possibly corresponds to TRBD1 (5 bases). The CDR3 covers 14 residues. Trimming shortened V by 1 base and J by 3 bases, and 10 bases separated the two germline ends. Germline CDR1 reads SGHNT; CDR2 reads YYREEE (reference sequence). CDR3 sequence: CASSLQGAYTEAFF. DNA of the CDR3: TGTGCCAGCAGCTTGCAGGGAGCGTACACTGAAGCTTTCTTT.

This clone was counted a few times. The V and J genes are TRBV14 and TRBJ2-2; D remains unclear. This CDR3 has 14 residues. Germline lookup yields CDR1 SGHDN and CDR2 FVKESK. V lost 0 bases and J 3 bases, leaving 5 bases between the germline ends. In nucleotides, the CDR3 is TGTGCCAGCAGCCAAGATCTCTACACCGGGGAGCTGTTTTTT. Its protein is CASSQDLYTGELFF. The full variable domain, with the rest looked up from reference TRBV14 and TRBJ2-2, is EAGVTQFPSHSVIEKGQTVTLRCDPISGHDNLYWYRRVMGKEIKFLLHFVKESKQDESGMPNNRFLAERTGGTYSTLKVQPAELEDSGVYFCASSQDLYTGELFFGEGSRLTVL.

V is TRBV4-3 and J is TRBJ2-7; D is unclear. Germline values: CDR1 LGHNA, CDR2 YSLEER. Trimming pared 8 bases from V and 5 bases from J, leaving 22 bases between. The CDR3 length is 15 residues. The CDR3 loop reads CASAQNPTLVHEQYF. The CDR3 bases are TGCGCCAGCGCCCAAAACCCGACCCTGGTCCACGAGCAGTACTTC.

The chain carries TRBV6-8 and TRBJ2-5; 10 positions match TRBD2. Germline loops: CDR1 MNHGY, CDR2 SAAAGT. This CDR3 region has 14 residues. The V and J ends lost 9 bases and 3 bases, in that order; junction bases with no gene match: 7. The DNA of the CDR3 is TGTGCCAGAGACCGGACTAGCGGAAAAGAGACCCAGTACTTC. Protein product: CARDRTSGKETQYF.

This clone was observed once. Within the sample, other DNA sequences also encode this same CDR3. This sequence joins TRBV6-5 and TRBJ1-5; 8 bases match TRBD1. The J segment lost 1 base and the V segment lost 6 bases, leaving 2 bases of the junction unmatched. The CDR3 contains 14 residues. Germline assignment: CDR1 MNHEY and CDR2 SVGAGI. CDR3 DNA: TGTGCCAGCAGCCGACAGGGGAGCAATCAGCCCCAGCATTTT. It specifies CASSRQGSNQPQHF.

This clone was counted only a few times. The genes are TRBV10-3 and TRBJ2-1, with D tentatively TRBD2 (5 bases). Trimming pared 6 bases from V and 7 bases from J, leaving 16 bases between. CDR1 and CDR2 (germline): ENHRY, SYGVKD. The CDR3 spans 14 residues. DNA of the CDR3: TGTGCCATCAGGGGCACGGGGAGCGGTAATGAGCAGTTCTTC. This translates into CAIRGTGSGNEQFF.

A few counts support this clone. This chain links TRBV2 with TRBJ2-3; 8 bases fit TRBD2. Trimming took 7 bases from V and 4 from J; bases not matched to a gene: 7. The CDR3 loop spans 14 amino acids. The germline gives CDR1 SNHLY, CDR2 FYNNEI. The DNA for the CDR3 is TGTGCCAGCACTGAGCGGGAGTTGGCAGATACGCAGTATTTT. This translates into CASTERELADTQYF.

This clone has just a few counts. V is TRBV9 and J is TRBJ2-3; D is ambiguous. V lost 1 base and J lost 0, with 9 bases in between. This CDR3 comprises 15 residues. CDR1 is SGDLS, CDR2 YYNGEE, per germline. The chain's CDR3 is CASSVRQSSTDTQYF. For the CDR3, the DNA is TGTGCCAGCAGCGTACGGCAGTCTAGCACAGATACGCAGTATTTT.

The chain recombines TRBV10-3 with TRBJ2-7, with 9 bases aligning to TRBD2. The CDR3 is 16 residues long. The germline V gene has CDR1 ENHRY and CDR2 SYGVKD. J lost 0 bases, V lost 4 bases, and 7 bases had no gene match. The CDR3 protein is CAISGTSSGVSYEQYF. As DNA, the CDR3 is TGTGCCATCAGTGGGACTTCTAGCGGGGTCTCCTACGAGCAGTACTTC.